Sequencing of this TCR beta chain was carried out in a study of neoadjuvant nivolumab and ipilimumab in lung cancer (dated by TCRdb to 2019 to 2021). At the level of the whole study: Nivolumab was given at 3 mg/kg intravenously on days 1, 15 and 29, and the combination arm added ipilimumab 1 mg/kg on day 1 only. For each study arm, the primary endpoint of the trial was the rate of major pathologic response (MPR) in the intention-to-treat population. A total of around 45 patients with operable NSCLC were treated in the trial, with 23 randomized to nivolumab monotherapy and approximately 20 randomized to nivolumab plus ipilimumab. The study compared TCR repertoires in pretherapy (baseline) peripheral blood with TCR repertoires in tumors resected at surgery after neoadjuvant immune checkpoint blockade. Matched pretherapy and resected tumor pairs were analyzed from seven patients, of whom four had been treated with nivolumab and three with nivolumab plus ipilimumab.

The CDR1 and CDR2 encoded by the germline V gene are MDHEN and SYDVKM. Spanning cysteine to phenylalanine, the CDR3 consists of 13 amino acids. The kept DNA is CDR3 alone, 39 bases in frame from the first base. V was cut back by 2 bases and J by 5 bases, leaving a gap of 9 bases between them. As regards this clone: The antigen this receptor binds is unknown. Qualities for individual bases were not recorded, and no much larger clone is one base off.

What the authors observed across the whole study: Resected tumors had greater TCR richness and clonality than tumor-adjacent uninvolved lung, and increases were observed in more dual-therapy-treated tumors. From pretherapy to surgery, tumor T-cell richness and clonality went up in three of three dual-therapy tumors, versus only two of four nivolumab-treated tumors. A small number of samples underwent TCR sequencing. There was no significant correlation between TCR clonality and pathologic tumor regression, and just a single major-pathologic-response sample was available for the clonality-regression analysis. Pretherapy blood TCR richness correlated positively with richness in tumors resected after neoadjuvant therapy (Spearman R ≈ 0.86).

The library was prepared using the immunoSEQ multiplex PCR assay. The paper's processing steps were these. Repertoires were summarized in terms of richness and clonality, and significantly expanded and contracted clones between pre- and post-therapy samples were identified. The clones in this table, taken by TCRdb from immuneACCESS, are in-frame only. Not every clone is retained; where verified, under half of the shortfall comes from an unresolved V gene, and the cause of the rest is unknown. V, J and clone size derive from that table, while D and trimming were established from the DNA sequence. A total of approximately 9,000 clones appear in this sample, about 80% of them only once. The biggest ten clones account for approximately 8% of the sample. What this sample's time point label stands for: at surgical resection after neoadjuvant nivolumab +/- ipilimumab. Samples came from the phase 2 randomized NEOSTAR trial, which tested neoadjuvant nivolumab or nivolumab plus ipilimumab followed by surgery in operable NSCLC.

The chain employs TRBV28 and TRBJ1-2, with the D gene uncertain. Sequenced here: tumor tissue, sampled after neoadjuvant nivolumab, alone or with ipilimumab, at or shortly before surgery. This receptor was obtained from an adult with non-small cell lung cancer. The bases are TGTGCCAGCAGTTTAGCCCAGAGTTATGGCTACACCTTC. Its protein reads: CASSLAQSYGYTF.